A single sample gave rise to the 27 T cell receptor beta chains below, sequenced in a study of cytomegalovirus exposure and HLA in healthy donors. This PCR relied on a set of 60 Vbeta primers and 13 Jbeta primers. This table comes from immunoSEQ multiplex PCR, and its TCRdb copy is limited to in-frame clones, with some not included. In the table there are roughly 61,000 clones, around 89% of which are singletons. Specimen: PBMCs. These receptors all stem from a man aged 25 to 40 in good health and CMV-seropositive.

CDR3 sequence: CSVEVTLFETQYF. The CDR3 DNA reads TGCAGCGTTGAGGTTACCCTCTTTGAGACGCAGTATTTT. The chain carries TRBV29-1 and TRBJ2-3, with no clear D. Germline CDR1 and CDR2: SQVTM and ANQGSEA. The germline V and J ends were trimmed by 3 bases and 9 bases, with 16 bases remaining between them. The CDR3 loop spans 13 amino acids.

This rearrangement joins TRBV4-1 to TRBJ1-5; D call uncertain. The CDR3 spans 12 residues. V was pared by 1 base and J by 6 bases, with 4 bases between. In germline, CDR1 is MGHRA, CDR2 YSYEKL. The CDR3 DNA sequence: TGCGCCAGCAGCCAAGCGGGTCAGCCCCAGCATTTT. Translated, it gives CASSQAGQPQHF.

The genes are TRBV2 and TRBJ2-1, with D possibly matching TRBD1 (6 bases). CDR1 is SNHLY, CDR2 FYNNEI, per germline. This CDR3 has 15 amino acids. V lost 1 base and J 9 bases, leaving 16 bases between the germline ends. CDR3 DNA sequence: TGTGCCAGCAGTGAAGGGAGAGGGGGAAGGAGTGAGCAGTTCTTC. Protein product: CASSEGRGGRSEQFF.

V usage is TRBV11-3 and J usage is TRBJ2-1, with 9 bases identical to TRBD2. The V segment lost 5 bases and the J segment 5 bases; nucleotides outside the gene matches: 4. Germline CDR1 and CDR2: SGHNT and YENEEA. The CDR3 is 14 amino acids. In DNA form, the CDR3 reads TGTGCCAGCAGCCCTAGCGGGGACCACAATGAGCAGTTCTTC. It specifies CASSPSGDHNEQFF.

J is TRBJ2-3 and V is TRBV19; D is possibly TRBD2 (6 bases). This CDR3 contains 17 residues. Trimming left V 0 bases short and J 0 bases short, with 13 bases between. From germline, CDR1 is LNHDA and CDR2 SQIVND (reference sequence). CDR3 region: CASSIEGGTWSTDTQYF. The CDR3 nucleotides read TGTGCCAGTAGTATAGAAGGCGGGACGTGGAGCACAGATACGCAGTATTTT.

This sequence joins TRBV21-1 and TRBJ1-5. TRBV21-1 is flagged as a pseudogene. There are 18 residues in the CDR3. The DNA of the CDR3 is TGTGCCAGCAGCAAACGGGGGATCGAAAACCCTAGCAATCAGCCCCAGCATTTT. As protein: CASSKRGIENPSNQPQHF.

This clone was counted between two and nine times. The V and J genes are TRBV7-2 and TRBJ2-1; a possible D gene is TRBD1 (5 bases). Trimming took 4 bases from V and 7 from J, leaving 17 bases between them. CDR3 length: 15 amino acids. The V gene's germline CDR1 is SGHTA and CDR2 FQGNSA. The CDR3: CASSSQRLQGNEQFF. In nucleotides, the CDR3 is TGTGCCAGCAGCTCCCAAAGATTGCAGGGAAATGAGCAGTTCTTC.

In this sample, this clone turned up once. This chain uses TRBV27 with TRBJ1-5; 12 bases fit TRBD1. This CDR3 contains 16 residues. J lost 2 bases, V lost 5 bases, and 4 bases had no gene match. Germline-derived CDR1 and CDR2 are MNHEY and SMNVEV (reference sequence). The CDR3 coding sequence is TGTGCCAGCAGTCAGGGGACAGGGGGCGGCAATCAGCCCCAGCATTTT. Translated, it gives CASSQGTGGGNQPQHF.

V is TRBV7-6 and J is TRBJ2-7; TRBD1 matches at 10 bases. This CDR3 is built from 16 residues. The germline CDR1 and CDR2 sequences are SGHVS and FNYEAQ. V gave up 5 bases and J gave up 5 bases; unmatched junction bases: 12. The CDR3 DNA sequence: TGTGCCAGCAGCCCAGGGGCCGGGACAGGGGTCCACGAGCAGTACTTC. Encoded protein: CASSPGAGTGVHEQYF.

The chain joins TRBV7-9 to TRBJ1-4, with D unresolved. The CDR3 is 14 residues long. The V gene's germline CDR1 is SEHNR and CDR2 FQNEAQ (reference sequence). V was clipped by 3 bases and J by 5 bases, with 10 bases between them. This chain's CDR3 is CASSFPGLNEKLFF. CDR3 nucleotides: TGTGCCAGCAGCTTCCCAGGCTTAAATGAAAAACTGTTTTTT.

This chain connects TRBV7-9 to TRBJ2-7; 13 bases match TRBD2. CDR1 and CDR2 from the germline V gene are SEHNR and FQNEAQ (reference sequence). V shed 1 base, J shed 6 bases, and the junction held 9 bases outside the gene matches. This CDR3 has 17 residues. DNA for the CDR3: TGTGCCAGCAGCTTAGTTACACTAGCGGGAGGGCCGGGCGAGCAGTACTTC. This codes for CASSLVTLAGGPGEQYF.

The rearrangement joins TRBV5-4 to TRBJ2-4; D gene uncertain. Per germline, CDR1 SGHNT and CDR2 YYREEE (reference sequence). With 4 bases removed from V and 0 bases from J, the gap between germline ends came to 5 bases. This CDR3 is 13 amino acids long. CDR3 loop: CASSPQAKNIQYF. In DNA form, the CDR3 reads TGTGCCAGCAGCCCCCAAGCCAAAAACATTCAGTACTTC.

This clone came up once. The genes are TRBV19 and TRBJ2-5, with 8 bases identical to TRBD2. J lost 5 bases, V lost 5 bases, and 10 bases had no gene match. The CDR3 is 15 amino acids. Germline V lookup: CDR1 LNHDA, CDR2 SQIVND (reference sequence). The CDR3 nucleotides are TGTGCCAGTAGTCCAATAGCGGGGAGAATGGAGACCCAGTACTTC. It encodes CASSPIAGRMETQYF.

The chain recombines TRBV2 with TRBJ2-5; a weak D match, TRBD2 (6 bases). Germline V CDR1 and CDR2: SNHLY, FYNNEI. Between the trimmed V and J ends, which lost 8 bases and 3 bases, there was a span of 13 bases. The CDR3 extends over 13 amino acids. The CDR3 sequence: CASCRTTKETQYF. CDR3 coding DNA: TGTGCCAGCTGTCGGACTACCAAAGAGACCCAGTACTTC.

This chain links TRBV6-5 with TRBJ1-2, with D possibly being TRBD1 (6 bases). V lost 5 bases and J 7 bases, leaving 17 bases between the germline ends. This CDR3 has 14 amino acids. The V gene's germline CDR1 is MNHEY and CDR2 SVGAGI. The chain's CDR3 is CASSRTQGLSGYTF. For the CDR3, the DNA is TGTGCCAGCAGTCGAACCCAGGGGCTCAGTGGCTACACCTTC.

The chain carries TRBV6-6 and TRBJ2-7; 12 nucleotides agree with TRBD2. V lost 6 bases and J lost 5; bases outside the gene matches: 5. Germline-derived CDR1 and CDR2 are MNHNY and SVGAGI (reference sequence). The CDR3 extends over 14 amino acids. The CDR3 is CASRTSGSRDEQYF. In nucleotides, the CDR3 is TGTGCCAGCAGGACTAGCGGGAGCAGGGACGAGCAGTACTTC.

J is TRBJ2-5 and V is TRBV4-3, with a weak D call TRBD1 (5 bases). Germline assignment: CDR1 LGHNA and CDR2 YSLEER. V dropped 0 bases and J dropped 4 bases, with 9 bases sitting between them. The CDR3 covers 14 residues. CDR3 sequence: CASSQDRAGETQYF. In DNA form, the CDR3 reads TGCGCCAGCAGCCAAGACAGGGCAGGAGAGACCCAGTACTTC.

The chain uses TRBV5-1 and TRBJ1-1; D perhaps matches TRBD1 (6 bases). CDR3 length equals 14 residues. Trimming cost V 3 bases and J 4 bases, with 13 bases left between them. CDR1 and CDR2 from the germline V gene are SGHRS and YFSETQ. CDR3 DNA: TGCGCCAGCAGCTCTAATACAGGGTCCACTGAAGCTTTCTTT. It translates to CASSSNTGSTEAFF.

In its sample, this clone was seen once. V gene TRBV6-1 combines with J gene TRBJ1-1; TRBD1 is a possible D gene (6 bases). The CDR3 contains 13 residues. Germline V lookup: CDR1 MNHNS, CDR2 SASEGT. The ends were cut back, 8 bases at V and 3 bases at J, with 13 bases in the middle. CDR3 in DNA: TGTGCCAGCGGGGGGGCAGGGGACACTGAAGCTTTCTTT. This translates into CASGGAGDTEAFF.

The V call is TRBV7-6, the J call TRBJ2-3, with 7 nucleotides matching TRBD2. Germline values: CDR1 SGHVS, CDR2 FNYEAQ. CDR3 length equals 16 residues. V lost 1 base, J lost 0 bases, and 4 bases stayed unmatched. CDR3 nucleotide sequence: TGTGCCAGCAGCTTAGAGGCTAGCGGAAGCACAGATACGCAGTATTTT. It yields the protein CASSLEASGSTDTQYF.

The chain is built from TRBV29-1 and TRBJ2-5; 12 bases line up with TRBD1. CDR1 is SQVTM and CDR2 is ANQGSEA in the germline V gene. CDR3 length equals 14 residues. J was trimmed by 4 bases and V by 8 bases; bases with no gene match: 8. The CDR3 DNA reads TGCAGCTCCCGGGACAGGGGGCCAGGAGAGACCCAGTACTTC. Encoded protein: CSSRDRGPGETQYF.

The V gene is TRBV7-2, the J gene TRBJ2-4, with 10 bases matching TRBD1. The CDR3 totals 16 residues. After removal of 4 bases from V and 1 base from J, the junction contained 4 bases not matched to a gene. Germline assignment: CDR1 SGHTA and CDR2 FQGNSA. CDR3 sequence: CASSWTGGSAKNIQYF. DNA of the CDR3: TGTGCCAGCAGCTGGACAGGGGGGTCGGCCAAAAACATTCAGTACTTC.

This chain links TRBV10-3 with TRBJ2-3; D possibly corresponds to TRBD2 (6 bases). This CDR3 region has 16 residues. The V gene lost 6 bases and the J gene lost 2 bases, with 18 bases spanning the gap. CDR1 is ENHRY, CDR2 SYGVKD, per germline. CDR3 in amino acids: CAISFGGPTDTDTQYF. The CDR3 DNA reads TGTGCCATCAGCTTCGGAGGGCCGACTGACACAGATACGCAGTATTTT.

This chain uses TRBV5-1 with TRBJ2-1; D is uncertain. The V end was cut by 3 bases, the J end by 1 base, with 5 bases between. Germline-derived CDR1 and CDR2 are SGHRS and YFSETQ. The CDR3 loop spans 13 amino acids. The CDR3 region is CASSSDSYNEQFF. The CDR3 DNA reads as TGCGCCAGCAGCTCAGATTCCTACAATGAGCAGTTCTTC.

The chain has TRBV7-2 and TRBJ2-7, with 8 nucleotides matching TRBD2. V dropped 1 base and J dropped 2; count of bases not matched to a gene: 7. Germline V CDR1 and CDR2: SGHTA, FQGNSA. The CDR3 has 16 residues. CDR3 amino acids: CASSLGLRGGAYEQYF. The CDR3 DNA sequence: TGTGCCAGCAGCTTAGGGCTACGGGGGGGGGCCTACGAGCAGTACTTC.

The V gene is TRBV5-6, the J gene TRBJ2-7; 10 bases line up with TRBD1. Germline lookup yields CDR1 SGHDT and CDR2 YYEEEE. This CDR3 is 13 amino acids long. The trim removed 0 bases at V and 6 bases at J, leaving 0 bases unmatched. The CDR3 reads CASSLGTGGEQYF. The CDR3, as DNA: TGTGCCAGCAGCTTGGGGACAGGGGGCGAGCAGTACTTC.

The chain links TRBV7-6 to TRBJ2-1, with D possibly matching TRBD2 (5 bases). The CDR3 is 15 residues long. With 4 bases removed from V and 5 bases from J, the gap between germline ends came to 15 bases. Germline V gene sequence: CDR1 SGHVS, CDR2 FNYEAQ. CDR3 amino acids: CASSSGVLAHNEQFF. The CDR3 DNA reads TGTGCCAGCAGCTCCGGAGTGCTAGCCCACAATGAGCAGTTCTTC.